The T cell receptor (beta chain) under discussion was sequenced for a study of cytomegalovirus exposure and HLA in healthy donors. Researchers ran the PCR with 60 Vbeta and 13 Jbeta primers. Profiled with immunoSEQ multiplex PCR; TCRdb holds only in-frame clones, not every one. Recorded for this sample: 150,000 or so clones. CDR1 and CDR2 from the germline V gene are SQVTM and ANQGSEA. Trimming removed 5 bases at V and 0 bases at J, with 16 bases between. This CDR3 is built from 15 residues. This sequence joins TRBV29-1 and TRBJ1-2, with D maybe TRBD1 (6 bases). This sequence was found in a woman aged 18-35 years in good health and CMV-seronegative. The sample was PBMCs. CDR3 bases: TGCAGCGTTCGGCAGACGGACAGAACTAACTATGGCTACACCTTC. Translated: CSVRQTDRTNYGYTF. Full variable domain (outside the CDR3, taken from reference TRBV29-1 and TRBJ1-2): SAVISQKPSRDICQRGTSLTIQCQVDSQVTMMFWYRQQPGQSLTLIATANQGSEATYESGFVIDKFPISRPNLTFSTLTVSNMSPEDSSIYLCSVRQTDRTNYGYTFGSGTRLTVV.